This T cell receptor beta chain was captured by sequencing in a study of T-cell memory formation after mild COVID-19. TCRdb re-called the 5' RACE reads through MiXCR, storing one row per CDR3 protein. The data show 580,000 or so distinct CDR3 sequences, with roughly 17% seen just once and around 8.1% held by the top ten. This clonotype was seen a handful of times. This clonotype originated in an adult woman who had mild COVID-19 (a few samples of this study predate the infection). Cell type and time point are not known. Sequenced sample: PBMCs or a T cell subset sorted from them (not recorded which).

The CDR3, as DNA: TGCAGTGCCACGACAGACGTGTCCTACGAGCAGTACTTC. Translating gives CSATTDVSYEQYF. This chain joins TRBV20-1 and TRBJ2-7, with D possibly TRBD1 on 5 matching bases. From germline, CDR1 is DFQATT and CDR2 SNEGSKA (reference sequence). Trimming took off 6 bases at V and 1 base at J, with 13 bases between the two ends. This CDR3 has 13 residues.